The 4 T cell receptor beta chains below were found in one sample sequenced in a study of T cells in tumors after PD-1 blockade (dated by TCRdb to between 2018 and 2020). The library came from the immunoSEQ multiplex PCR assay. TCRdb mirrors the immuneACCESS table, restricted to in-frame sequences. Some clones are absent from its copies; in checked studies, under half trace to an unresolved V gene, and the reason for the others is unknown. A total of about 12,000 clones appear in this sample, over 55% of them only once. Less than 20% of the sample rests with the top ten. This specimen's time point label, per the study, means: before anti-PD-1 therapy. The material was tumor tissue, obtained before anti-PD-1 treatment. Receptor source: a human donor with basal cell carcinoma.

The chain joins TRBV5-1 to TRBJ1-3; weak D call: TRBD1 (6 bases). CDR1 is SGHRS and CDR2 is YFSETQ in the germline V gene. Trimming stripped 2 bases from V and 2 bases from J, with 11 bases between. The CDR3 length is 15 residues. CDR3 DNA sequence: TGCGCCAGCAGCTTAGCGACAGGAACTGGAAACACCATATATTTT. This encodes CASSLATGTGNTIYF.

A few counts support this clone. The V gene is TRBV29-1, the J gene TRBJ2-1; D remains unclear. In germline, CDR1 is SQVTM, CDR2 ANQGSEA. The CDR3 consists of 13 residues. Trimming removed 2 bases at V and 8 bases at J, with 13 bases between. The CDR3 loop reads CSVELVDFYEQFF. The CDR3 nucleotides read TGCAGCGTTGAATTAGTCGATTTCTATGAGCAGTTCTTC.

The chain couples TRBV24-1 to TRBJ1-5; D unresolved. Trimming stripped 3 bases from V and 4 bases from J, with 9 bases between. The CDR3 totals 14 residues. Germline V gene data show CDR1 as KGHDR and CDR2 as SFDVKD. CDR3 coding DNA: TGTGCCACCAGTGATCCCGTCGGGAATCAGCCCCAGCATTTT. Its protein product is CATSDPVGNQPQHF.

The V gene is TRBV5-1, the J gene TRBJ2-2; 8 bases are shared with TRBD1. J gave up 0 bases and V 4 bases, and 8 bases lay outside the gene matches. The CDR3 loop spans 17 amino acids. The germline gives CDR1 SGHRS, CDR2 YFSETQ. CDR3 bases: TGCGCCAGCAGCCGCCATGGACAGGGCGCGAACACCGGGGAGCTGTTTTTT. Amino acids: CASSRHGQGANTGELFF.